The clone carrying this T cell receptor (beta chain) appeared many times. The data are from a study of chronic HIV infection and antiretroviral therapy. From the 5' RACE reads, TCRdb called clonotypes with MiXCR, one entry per CDR3 protein. The table has some 38,000 distinct CDR3 sequences, 8.2% seen once. The CDR3 sequence is 13 residues long. CDR1 and CDR2 (germline): DFQATT, SNEGSKA (reference sequence). V was shortened by 6 bases and J by 4 bases, with 14 bases between the two germline ends. V is TRBV20-1 and J is TRBJ2-3; maybe TRBD1 (6 bases). The sequenced sample was peripheral blood. The sequence came from an adult who had HIV and had not received antiretroviral therapy, or was an uninfected healthy control (not recorded which). In DNA, the CDR3 is TGCAGTGCCCCACAGGGTGGCCCAGATACGCAGTATTTT. Protein sequence: CSAPQGGPDTQYF.